This T cell receptor beta chain came from a study of cytomegalovirus exposure and HLA in healthy donors listed by TCRdb under 2017. A note on the overall study: An earlier analysis of some 600 of the donors reported around 280 Gb of sequence data and 90 million to 120 million unique TCR beta sequences obtained from around 190 million T cells. An early release that covered fewer than 750 HLA-typed donors contained approximately 300 gigabases of sequencing data and approximately 85 million unique TCR sequences. Among the roughly 410 genotyped donors, about 83% belonged to the genetic ancestry cluster associated with self-reported Caucasian donors. The aim of the study was to test whether cataloging public T cell receptors could identify signatures of past pathogen exposure. The study profiled the T cell repertoires of about 640 subjects by immunosequencing and related them to cytomegalovirus serostatus. Besides the first cohort of around 670 subjects, a separate validation cohort made up of over 100 different subjects was used. To predict cytomegalovirus infection status, the study brought together high-throughput TCR immunosequencing, statistical association of individual TCRs with disease status, and machine learning. In a later analysis, previously published TCR beta repertoires from 666 donors were re-analyzed and high-resolution HLA genotyping was added so that TCR occurrence patterns could be studied. Rather than drawing on any new phenotypic data, the later analysis identified candidate immune exposures from TCR beta sequences and the way those sequences occurred across donors. An earlier analysis of fewer than 700 of the donors applied high-throughput TCR beta sequencing to assess whether each TCR beta V gene segment acted as functional or pseudogenic. Donor age, sex, ethnicity and CMV serostatus were collected together with the repertoire data. A later genetic analysis used genome-wide SNP genotypes for about three fifths of the 666 donors, treating that subset as a discovery cohort. All discovery cohort repertoires had been generated using a single sequencing platform. Both class I and class II loci were covered by HLA typing, at four-digit resolution. Typing coverage varied by locus: roughly 629-640 donors for A, B, C, DRB1 and DQB1; approximately 520 for DQA1; 606 for DPA1; about 450 for DPB1. Several DR-DQ haplotypes were handled as single units for association and clustering because linkage in the cohort was strong. Among 300 to 500 genotyped donors of the cohort, an average of roughly 230,000 unique TCR beta nucleotide sequences was sequenced per donor, of which about 18% were non-productive. Broader findings and caveats from the paper: Assigning TCR associations to individual alleles was difficult when HLA alleles, especially DR and DQ, strongly co-occurred. Linkage disequilibrium might explain the correlated functional status among segregating V segments, but an unknown experimental factor could not be excluded. In a later analysis, HLA-associated TCR beta chains showed more clonal expansion and lower generation probabilities than non-associated chains that were equally common. An association between a missense DCLRE1C variant and V-gene and J-gene trimming of TCR beta chains was found in a later genetic analysis and replicated in an independent cohort. A later genetic analysis reported fewer N-insertions in productive TCRs among donors in an Asian-associated ancestry cluster than the 666-donor mean. Across donors, most TCR sequences were observed very rarely, whereas some public TCRs were present in many individuals. In a later analysis, TCR association rates were found to vary across HLA loci, with the most associated TCRs seen for DRB1 alleles and the fewest for HLA-C alleles. The classifier was reported to diagnose cytomegalovirus status with high specificity and sensitivity in both the original and validation cohorts. In this cohort, only TCR beta chains were sequenced, and detectable features were limited by the absence of alpha or paired-chain data. A group of highly shared sequence variants was considered likely to be a technical artifact of the sequencing pipeline. The only immune exposure information available for the cohort was CMV serostatus. A further reported finding was that TCR beta sequences accurately predicted the HLA-A and HLA-B alleles for most subjects in the first cohort. In vitro tests confirmed that a few of the cytomegalovirus-associated TCR beta chains recognize cytomegalovirus antigens. In a later analysis, most CMV-associated TCR beta chains were found to appear HLA-restricted, with HLA associations seemingly driven largely by CMV exposure. In an earlier analysis of about 600 of the donors, most TCR beta V segments appeared in productive rearrangements about 87% or about 30% of the time, broadly matching IMGT annotations. Because counts were too low, about 18 rarely observed V segments, including chromosome 9 orphons, were left out of the earlier analysis of a few hundred of the donors. Roughly uniform sequencing depth across donors was assumed in presence/absence analyses, although this assumption may not hold. The authors suggested that the approach could potentially be extended to other disease states and immunological phenotypes. The 87-base-pair reads could not distinguish some IMGT-functional V segments, including TRBV6-2 and TRBV6-3, so those segments were excluded. In a later analysis, several top co-occurrence clusters were reported to appear linked to parvovirus B19, influenza, CMV and Epstein-Barr virus. Because HLA typing was unavailable for some donors at each locus, only the typed subset was used in association tests. The study listed 164 TCR beta chains as associated with cytomegalovirus. At a false discovery rate of 0.05, a later analysis linked some 17,000 TCR beta sequences to specific HLA alleles.

Reading the germline V gene gives CDR1 MNHEY and CDR2 SVGAGI. Unmatched junction bases come to 3, with V trimmed by 2 bases and J by 2 bases. The CDR3 starts with the cysteine, ends with the phenylalanine, and has 15 residues. The retained sequence is limited to the CDR3, 45 bases, with the frame set at the first base. In total, approximately 610 healthy bone marrow donors made up the cohort. At the time of sampling, every cohort member was nominally healthy, though immune exposures that went unrecorded were likely present. The donor was CMV seronegative and belonged to the group of 352 seronegative cohort members. Every donor gave a peripheral blood sample, and the peripheral blood mononuclear cells from that sample were used for TCR beta sequencing. Genomic DNA extraction from the blood cell samples was performed with the Qiagen DNeasy Blood Extraction Kit. The protocol used for the library was the immunoSEQ multiplex PCR assay. For the multiplex PCR, a mixture combining 60 forward primers for TCR Vbeta segments and 13 reverse primers for TCR Jbeta segments was used. A multiplex PCR assay on genomic DNA amplified the CDR3 region of rearranged TCR beta genes. The Illumina HiSeq System was used to sequence the amplified TCR beta libraries as 87-base-pair reads. The paper's processing steps were these. A later analysis tallied tens of millions of unique TCR beta chains across the 640 or so repertoires, and roughly 11 million of those chains were shared by two or more donors. Raw reads were error-corrected and collapsed into unique sequences with a nearest-neighbor algorithm that merged closely related sequences to remove PCR and sequencing errors. V, D and J gene segments were assigned by aligning CDR3 sequences to IMGT reference sequences. For a sequence to be retained, a match of at least six nucleotides was required to both a V gene segment and a J gene segment. Rearrangements were classified as productive when the CDR3 lacked stop codons and remained in frame with V and J, and all other rearrangements were classified as non-productive. Following IMGT convention, CDR3 was defined as the stretch from the second conserved V-encoded cysteine up to the conserved J-encoded phenylalanine. In an earlier analysis of roughly 580 of the donors, sequences lacking an unambiguous match to a single V gene segment were excluded. In an earlier analysis of 587 of the donors, V segments were called functional above 56.7% productive rearrangements and were called segregating when the between-donor standard deviation exceeded 5%. To diagnose cytomegalovirus status from the catalog of TCR beta chain sequences, a statistical classification framework was built. In a later analysis, TCR nucleotide sequences were compared against IMGT/GENE-DB human TR gene sequences so that V and J genes could be assigned. The TCRdist pipeline was used in a later analysis to assign CDR3 sequences and most-parsimonious VDJ recombination scenarios. A later analysis defined each TCR beta chain by its CDR3 amino acid sequence plus V-gene family, and excluded reads lacking a unique V-gene family. To address suspected cross-contamination and a sequencing artifact, a later analysis removed 550 to 750 highly shared, low-generation-probability nucleotide sequences. In a later analysis, a clonal expansion index was calculated for each public chain from normalized within-repertoire ranks of inferred template counts. A later analysis computed generation probabilities with a VDJ recombination model fitted to out-of-frame rearrangements, and checked the results against IGoR. Hypergeometric tests were used in a later analysis to score TCR-TCR, TCR-HLA and TCR-CMV co-occurrence, with a repertoire-size bias correction applied to the TCR pairs. To estimate false discovery rates, a later analysis permuted the HLA or CMV assignments 20 times. In a later analysis, co-occurring TCRs were grouped with DBSCAN, and TCRdist sequence similarity was added when clustering was performed within HLA-allele-positive subsets. For co-occurrence clustering, repertoires with fewer than 30,000 or more than 120,000 public chains were excluded, along with five repertoires with anomalous nucleotide sharing. Held by TCRdb, this immuneACCESS table contains in-frame sequences only and omits some clones. Under half of the omission traces to an unresolved V gene where checked; the cause of the rest is unknown. V and J calls and clone size are those listed in that table; D and trimming were worked out from the DNA. For this sample there are 150,000 to 200,000 clones; approximately 81% appear just once. The top ten constitute less than 2.5% of the sample.

A remark on this clone: The antigen it binds to is not known. Per-base quality was not reported, and no clone a single base away is much larger than it.

The rearrangement combines TRBV6-5 with TRBJ2-7; the junction holds 10 bases that match TRBD1. What was sequenced was PBMCs. The clonotype comes from a woman in her forties or fifties in good health and CMV-seronegative. The base sequence is TGTGCCAGCAGTTACATCGGACAGGGGGCCTACGAGCAGTACTTC. It codes for CASSYIGQGAYEQYF.